This T cell receptor beta chain was observed in a study of T cells after posttransplantation cyclophosphamide. This clone was counted ten times or more. Method: immunoSEQ multiplex PCR; TCRdb's copy keeps in-frame clones and lacks some. The sample is made up of tens of thousands of clones, none counted only once. The CDR3 runs to 13 residues. The germline gives CDR1 SQVTM, CDR2 ANQGSEA. Trimming removed 2 bases from V and 1 base from J, with 8 bases in between. The TCR was taken from an older woman in good health, CMV-negative, and a related stem cell transplant donor. This chain links TRBV29-1 with TRBJ1-1; D ambiguous. The sequenced material came from PBMCs. The CDR3 DNA follows: TGCAGCGTTGAATCCCCAGAGAACACTGAAGCTTTCTTT. Translating it yields CSVESPENTEAFF.